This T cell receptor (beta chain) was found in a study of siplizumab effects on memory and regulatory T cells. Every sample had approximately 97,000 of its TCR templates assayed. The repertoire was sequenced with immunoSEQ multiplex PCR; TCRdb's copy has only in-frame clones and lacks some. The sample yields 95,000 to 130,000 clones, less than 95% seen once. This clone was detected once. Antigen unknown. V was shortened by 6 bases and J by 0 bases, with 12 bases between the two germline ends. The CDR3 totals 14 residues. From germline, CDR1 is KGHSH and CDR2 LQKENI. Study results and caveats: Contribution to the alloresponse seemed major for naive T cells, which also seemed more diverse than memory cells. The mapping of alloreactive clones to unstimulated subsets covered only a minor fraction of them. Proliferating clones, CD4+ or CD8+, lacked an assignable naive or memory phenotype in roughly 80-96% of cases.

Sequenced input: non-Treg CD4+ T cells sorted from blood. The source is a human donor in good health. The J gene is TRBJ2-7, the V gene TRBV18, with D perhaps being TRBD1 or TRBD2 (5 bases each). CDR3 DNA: TGTGCCAGCTCGGCCGGGACCACCTCCTACGAGCAGTACTTC. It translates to CASSAGTTSYEQYF.